The 9 T cell receptor beta chains below all came from one sample that was sequenced in a study of long-term antiretroviral therapy in people with HIV. Survey-level resolution applied to immunoSEQ assay v3.0. Some clones are missing from TCRdb's copy, which holds only in-frame ones; the method was immunoSEQ multiplex PCR. The table includes some 22,000 clones, around four fifths detected once. Material: unsorted PBMCs, obtained roughly 4 years after starting antiretroviral therapy. The receptors originated from a man aged 18 to 30 with HIV.

This chain joins TRBV5-4 and TRBJ2-3; D gene uncertain. This CDR3 is 14 amino acids long. V was shortened by 4 bases and J by 3 bases, with 12 bases between the two germline ends. The germline V gene has CDR1 SGHNT and CDR2 YYREEE (reference sequence). CDR3 DNA: TGTGCCAGCAGCGGTTCGATAGGGACAGATACGCAGTATTTT. Translation: CASSGSIGTDTQYF.

This sequence joins TRBV7-8 and TRBJ2-7; 7 bases agree with TRBD1. The CDR3 is made up of 13 amino acids. Trimming took 3 bases from V and 3 from J; bases not matched to a gene: 2. Germline V gene sequence: CDR1 SGHVS, CDR2 FQNEAQ. Here the CDR3 reads CASSFRDSYEQYF. The DNA of the CDR3 is TGTGCCAGCAGCTTCAGGGACAGCTACGAGCAGTACTTC.

The chain uses TRBV10-3 and TRBJ1-2; D unresolved. V lost 8 bases, J lost 4 bases, and 8 bases lay in between. Germline V gene data show CDR1 as ENHRY and CDR2 as SYGVKD. This CDR3 spans 11 amino acids. The CDR3 is CAIRQAYGYTF. The CDR3 coding sequence is TGTGCCATCCGGCAGGCCTATGGCTACACCTTC.

The CDR3, as DNA: TGTGCCAGCTCCCCAGAGTTTAGGCGCAAAGAGACCCAGTACTTC. Residues: CASSPEFRRKETQYF. V and J are TRBV18 and TRBJ2-5; D is undetermined. Trimming took 6 bases from V and 3 from J, leaving 17 bases between them. In germline, CDR1 is KGHSH, CDR2 LQKENI. The CDR3 is 15 residues long.

The chain employs TRBV2 and TRBJ2-4, with D unclear. V lost 4 bases to trimming and J lost 0 bases, with 7 bases between them. Germline values: CDR1 SNHLY, CDR2 FYNNEI. The CDR3 is made up of 14 amino acids. The CDR3, as DNA: TGTGCCAGCAGTGCGAAGCCAGCCAAAAACATTCAGTACTTC. Its protein is CASSAKPAKNIQYF.

This clone was counted once. Germline is not matched at one junction end, which may reflect a read error. The V call is TRBV7-7, the J call TRBJ2-5; perhaps TRBD1 as D (7 bases). The germline gives CDR1 SSHAT, CDR2 FNYEAQ (reference sequence). The CDR3 loop spans 15 amino acids. CDR3 coding DNA: TGTGCTAGCAGCTTAGGAGGGGGCGCAGGGGAGACCCAGTACTTC. This translates into CASSLGGGAGETQYF.

The gene calls are TRBV7-9 and TRBJ1-3; 7 bases line up with TRBD1. Trimming took 4 bases from V and 4 from J; bases not matched to a gene: 13. Germline V gives CDR1 SEHNR, CDR2 FQNEAQ (reference sequence). The CDR3 totals 17 residues. The DNA for the CDR3 is TGTGCCAGCAGCTCCGGGACAGACCGGGCACGAGGAAACACCATATATTTT. Its protein is CASSSGTDRARGNTIYF.

This clone was observed a handful of times. The CDR3 bases are TGCGCCAGCAGCACGAAGGACGGCGTGGAAAAACTGTTTTTT. It encodes CASSTKDGVEKLFF. The chain employs TRBV5-1 and TRBJ1-4; no reliable D call. The ends were cut back, 4 bases at V and 8 bases at J, with 15 bases in the middle. CDR3 size: 14 residues. Germline-derived CDR1 and CDR2 are SGHRS and YFSETQ.

V is TRBV7-9 and J is TRBJ2-7; perhaps TRBD2 as D (6 bases). The CDR3 is 13 residues long. Trimming took off 5 bases at V and 4 bases at J, with 12 bases between the two ends. CDR1 is SEHNR, CDR2 FQNEAQ, per germline (reference sequence). The DNA for the CDR3 is TGTGCCAGCAGCCCCCCCGGGGGATACGAGCAGTACGTC. This translates into CASSPPGGYEQYV.